This T cell receptor (beta chain) is from a study of T cell responses to AZD1222 COVID-19 vaccine (dated by TCRdb to the early 2020s). About the study as a whole: TCR sequencing covered some 250 trial participants: 207 given two doses of AZD1222 and about 26 given two doses of MenACWY control vaccine. Trial participants were enrolled by age into subgroups of 18-55, 56-69 and 70-plus years, and around 150, 28 and 57 TCR-sequenced participants, respectively, were included in these subgroups. The research as a whole found: Because no samples from the day 14 peak response were available, repertoires could be characterized only after the peak T cell response. After two AZD1222 doses, both the breadth and the depth of spike-specific TCRs were significantly higher than at day 0 and than in MenACWY recipients. The 56-69-year group was small, and its depth increase did not reach significance, likely because of low power. Most participants were white British and females outnumbered males, and the authors suggested that clonal diversity may have been underestimated. The whole spike protein was spanned by vaccine-associated CD4 TCRs, and dominant responses were seen in regions 160-218 and 743-854. Conclusions about previously exposed vaccinees are limited, since just 6 or 7 AZD1222 recipients were seropositive for SARS-CoV-2 at baseline. Reportedly, close to half of the unique spike-specific TCRs recognized epitopes lying outside the regions that are mutated in the B.1.351 and B.1.1.7 variants.

The CDR3 regions of human TCRbeta chains were subjected to immunosequencing. The study's processing was this. Repertoire TCRs were checked for matches against a reference library of SARS-CoV-2-specific TCRs that had been generated using the MIRA antigen-specificity platform. Breadth was defined as the fraction of unique TCRs that were SARS-CoV-2-associated, and depth was defined as the fraction of total T cells that were SARS-CoV-2-associated. Using the MIRA data, every spike-specific TCR was mapped to the spike region that the TCR reacted to and assigned to either a CD4 or a CD8 class. Log10-transformed breadth and depth values were compared by one-way ANOVA with Sidak's multiple comparisons tests. In TCRdb, the immuneACCESS table is reduced to in-frame sequences with V and J assigned. These tables do not hold every clone; where another copy was compared, an unresolved V gene accounts for under half, and the others remain unexplained. Clone size and the V and J calls come from that table; the DNA yielded D and trimming. The sample table lists nearly 35,000 clones, around 82% of them with a count of one. The ten most abundant clones make up about 4% of the sample.

This clone registers as medium-sized (0.01 to 0.1%) within its sample. It lacks a known antigen. The sample holds no much larger clone one base away, and base qualities are not on file. Read against the paper, the sample's time point label means: about 28 days (+/-7) after the second vaccine dose. AZD1222 recipients whose second dose came at about 4 weeks and those whose second dose came at about 12 weeks were combined into one group, since spike-specific TCR depth and breadth did not differ between the two schedules. Samples from vaccinated people were obtained from the UK trials COV001 and COV002, which included a single-blind randomized controlled phase 2/3 trial of AZD1222 (ChAdOx1 nCoV-19) in healthy adults. Trial participant PBMC samples were collected at day 0 and day 28 after the second dose for TCRbeta chain sequencing. The junction shows trimming of 1 base on V and 0 bases on J, plus 7 bases between the germline ends. The CDR3 contains 13 residues, cysteine and valine counted. Solely the CDR3 DNA is kept, with 39 bases framed from the first base. In the germline V gene (reference sequence), CDR1 corresponds to GTSNPN and CDR2 to SVGIG.

Source: peripheral blood, taken 28 days after the second AZD1222 dose. This chain is built from TRBV30 and TRBJ2-7; the D match is possibly TRBD1 or TRBD2, with 5 bases aligned in each. The TCR sequence derives from an adult who received the AZD1222 COVID-19 vaccine. The CDR3 protein: CAWSGGSSYEQYV. In nucleotide form, the sequence is TGTGCCTGGAGTGGGGGGAGCTCCTACGAGCAGTACGTC.